This TCR beta chain was recorded in a study of blood T cell repertoires in COVID-19. Only in-frame clones appear in the TCRdb table, and some are missing; sequencing was by immunoSEQ multiplex PCR. In the table there are 130,000 or so clones, around 79% of which are singletons. The germline V and J ends were trimmed by 6 bases and 3 bases, with 9 bases remaining between them. The germline CDR1 and CDR2 sequences are SGHAT and FQNNGV. The CDR3 loop spans 13 amino acids. The sequenced sample was peripheral blood. This receptor was taken from a woman in her sixties or seventies with COVID-19, enrolled during active disease. The chain recombines TRBV11-2 with TRBJ1-5; D not resolved. CDR3 in DNA: TGTGCCAGCAGTCACAGTCCCAATCAGCCCCAGCATTTT. Protein: CASSHSPNQPQHF.